This is a list of T cell receptor beta chains from one sample in a study of T cell responses to AZD1222 COVID-19 vaccine. Assay used: immunoSEQ multiplex PCR; TCRdb lists only in-frame clones, some missing. The sample gives roughly 120,000 clones, around 90% of which show up once; approximately 4% is in the top ten. The sample in question was peripheral blood, obtained on day 0 of AZD1222 vaccination. These receptors were obtained from an adult in good health. CDR3s include the opening cysteine and the closing phenylalanine or tryptophan. Each record gives: V gene, D gene, clone size, J gene, CDR3 DNA, CDR3 protein. A D gene is named only where the DNA matches it firmly. Size is stated for part of the rows, as once, few or many counts, or as a class when the clone is expanded.

V gene: TRBV6-5
D gene: -
clone size: -
J gene: TRBJ2-2
CDR3 DNA: TGTGCCAGCAGTTACTCTGGGGGACCCGGGGAGCTGTTTTTT
CDR3 protein: CASSYSGGPGELFF

V gene: TRBV27
D gene: -
clone size: -
J gene: TRBJ1-1
CDR3 DNA: TGTGCCAGCAGTTCGATTCTGAACACTGAAGCTTTCTTT
CDR3 protein: CASSSILNTEAFF

V gene: TRBV24-1
D gene: TRBD1
clone size: -
J gene: TRBJ2-3
CDR3 DNA: TGTGCCACCAGTGATTCCGGACAGGGGAGCGGAGATACGCAGTATTTT
CDR3 protein: CATSDSGQGSGDTQYF

V gene: TRBV27
D gene: -
clone size: few
J gene: TRBJ2-7
CDR3 DNA: TGTGCCAGCAGTTTAGCGGGCCTCAGCTACGAGCAGTACTTC
CDR3 protein: CASSLAGLSYEQYF

V gene: TRBV3-1/TRBV3-2
D gene: TRBD2
clone size: -
J gene: TRBJ2-7
CDR3 DNA: TGTGCCAGCAGCCTACGGACTAGCGGGGGTTGCGAGCAGTACTTC
CDR3 protein: CASSLRTSGGCEQYF

V gene: TRBV6-2/TRBV6-3
D gene: -
clone size: -
J gene: TRBJ2-5
CDR3 DNA: TGTGCCAGCAGTCCCCGGATAGCCAGCCAAGAGACCCAGTACTTC
CDR3 protein: CASSPRIASQETQYF

V gene: TRBV15
D gene: TRBD1
clone size: -
J gene: TRBJ2-7
CDR3 DNA: TGTGCCACCAGCAGAGATCCCTTCGAGACAGGGTTCGAACAGTACTTC
CDR3 protein: CATSRDPFETGFEQYF

V gene: TRBV4-2
D gene: TRBD2
clone size: -
J gene: TRBJ2-7
CDR3 DNA: TGTGCCAGCAGCCAGGGGGAGCGGGAAGGCTCCTACGAGCAGTACTTC
CDR3 protein: CASSQGEREGSYEQYF

V gene: TRBV4-3
D gene: -
clone size: -
J gene: TRBJ2-7
CDR3 DNA: TGCGCCAGCAGCCAAACGCTCTCGGGGGGCTCTTACTACGAGCAGTACTTC
CDR3 protein: CASSQTLSGGSYYEQYF

V gene: TRBV7-2
D gene: TRBD2
clone size: -
J gene: TRBJ2-7
CDR3 DNA: TGTGCCAGCAGCTTATTGGGAGCGGGGCTGGGCGAGCAGTACTTC
CDR3 protein: CASSLLGAGLGEQYF

V gene: TRBV6-6
D gene: TRBD1
clone size: -
J gene: TRBJ2-7
CDR3 DNA: TGTGCCAGCAGTCACAGGGGGCGGTACGAGCAGTACTTC
CDR3 protein: CASSHRGRYEQYF

V gene: TRBV19
D gene: -
clone size: -
J gene: TRBJ1-2
CDR3 DNA: TGTGCCAGTAGAGCCGGGACGGCCAGTAACTATGGCTACACCTTC
CDR3 protein: CASRAGTASNYGYTF

V gene: TRBV5-1
D gene: -
clone size: once
J gene: TRBJ1-5
CDR3 DNA: TGCGCCAGCAGCCTCGACCCCGGGAATAGCAATCAGCCCCAGCATTTT
CDR3 protein: CASSLDPGNSNQPQHF

V gene: TRBV27
D gene: TRBD1
clone size: -
J gene: TRBJ2-2
CDR3 DNA: TGTGCCAGCAGTCAGACAGGGGGCGCATTCCGGGAGCTGTTTTTT
CDR3 protein: CASSQTGGAFRELFF

V gene: TRBV6-5
D gene: -
clone size: -
J gene: TRBJ1-2
CDR3 DNA: TGTGCCAGCAGTTACTCTCGGGGTGCCTATGGCTACACCTTC
CDR3 protein: CASSYSRGAYGYTF

V gene: TRBV14
D gene: -
clone size: -
J gene: TRBJ1-4
CDR3 DNA: TGTGCCAGCAGCCACAACCTTAATGAAAAACTGTTTTTT
CDR3 protein: CASSHNLNEKLFF

V gene: TRBV7-3
D gene: -
clone size: -
J gene: TRBJ2-2
CDR3 DNA: TGTGCCAGCAGCTTGGGGGACGGGGAGCTGTTTTTT
CDR3 protein: CASSLGDGELFF

V gene: TRBV9
D gene: -
clone size: -
J gene: TRBJ2-7
CDR3 DNA: TGTGCCAGCAGCGTAGGAGATAGCTCCTACGAGCAGTACTTC
CDR3 protein: CASSVGDSSYEQYF

V gene: TRBV5-5
D gene: -
clone size: -
J gene: TRBJ2-7
CDR3 DNA: TGTGCCAGCAGCTTGGATATGTTGGTTTGGTGGGAGCTACCCTACGAGCAGTACTTC
CDR3 protein: CASSLDMLVWWELPYEQYF

V gene: TRBV2
D gene: -
clone size: -
J gene: TRBJ2-5
CDR3 DNA: TGTGCCAGCAACATACTAGAGGGTTGGGAGACCCAGTACTTC
CDR3 protein: CASNILEGWETQYF

V gene: TRBV5-1
D gene: -
clone size: -
J gene: TRBJ1-4
CDR3 DNA: TGCGCCAGCAGCCTTGATCCAAATGAAAAACTGTTTTTT
CDR3 protein: CASSLDPNEKLFF

V gene: TRBV4-3
D gene: -
clone size: -
J gene: TRBJ2-7
CDR3 DNA: TGCGCCAGCAGCCAGGGCCCTCCGGGACAAGGCCACGAGCAGTACTTC
CDR3 protein: CASSQGPPGQGHEQYF

V gene: TRBV2
D gene: -
clone size: once
J gene: TRBJ1-5
CDR3 DNA: TGTGCCAGCAGTGGGACAGCGCACAATCAGCCCCAGCATTTT
CDR3 protein: CASSGTAHNQPQHF

V gene: TRBV19
D gene: TRBD1
clone size: -
J gene: TRBJ1-2
CDR3 DNA: TGTGCCAGTAGACAGGGGGGGGATGGCTACACCTTC
CDR3 protein: CASRQGGDGYTF

V gene: TRBV11-3
D gene: -
clone size: -
J gene: TRBJ1-1
CDR3 DNA: TGTGCCAGCAGCGCCCGGGGGGAAAGCACTGAAGCTTTCTTT
CDR3 protein: CASSARGESTEAFF

V gene: TRBV28
D gene: TRBD1
clone size: -
J gene: TRBJ1-5
CDR3 DNA: TGTGCCAGCAGTTTAGGTAGGACAGGGCGCAATCAGCCCCAGCATTTT
CDR3 protein: CASSLGRTGRNQPQHF

V gene: TRBV6-4
D gene: TRBD1
clone size: -
J gene: TRBJ1-1
CDR3 DNA: TGTGCCAGCAGAAGGGACAGGAACACTGAAGCTTTCTTT
CDR3 protein: CASRRDRNTEAFF